These T cell receptor beta chains were read from a single sample in a study of blood T cell repertoires in COVID-19. The table came from immunoSEQ multiplex PCR; TCRdb's copy has only in-frame clones and leaves some out. The repertoire consists of about 49,000 clones, with roughly 90% occurring once and the leading ten covering approximately 13%. Sample: peripheral blood. The receptors originated from a man older than 75 with acute or convalescent COVID-19. CDR3s leave out the opening cysteine and the closing phenylalanine or tryptophan.

j_call | v_call | cdr3_aa
TRBJ1-6 | TRBV6-5 | ASTLGQGVQPLH
TRBJ1-5 | TRBV19 | ASSDWTGSNQPQH
TRBJ2-3 | TRBV11-2 | ASSVPGADTQY
TRBJ1-3 | TRBV5-6 | ASSRTGYSGNTIY
TRBJ1-3 | TRBV12-3/TRBV12-4 | ASSLVENTIY
TRBJ1-1 | TRBV7-2 | ASSLSAQNTEAF
TRBJ1-1 | TRBV19 | ASSIEQRLMNTEAF
TRBJ1-2 | TRBV7-8 | ASSSRGLWGYT
TRBJ2-3 | TRBV5-5 | ASSPEAGTQY
TRBJ2-7 | TRBV2 | ASSEQGRTYEQY
TRBJ2-7 | TRBV10-1 | ASSSSPGQGAHEQY
TRBJ2-1 | TRBV18 | ASSPRTGGPNEQF
TRBJ1-2 | TRBV6-2/TRBV6-3 | ASSYAKDSV
TRBJ2-2 | TRBV5-1 | ARRGGAPNTGELF
TRBJ2-7 | TRBV6-5 | ASRRGQGRTYEQY
TRBJ2-1 | TRBV5-1 | ASRRGGGAANEQF
TRBJ1-1 | TRBV6-1 | ASSETPYTEAF
TRBJ2-5 | TRBV15 | ATRRLAGVQETQY
TRBJ2-1 | TRBV6-5 | ASNPGGYNEQF
TRBJ1-2 | TRBV27 | ASSRGGSGYGYT
TRBJ1-6 | TRBV4-2 | ASSQDLLLGLSSYNSPLH
TRBJ1-3 | TRBV5-1 | ASSGGDGPPGNTIY
TRBJ1-5 | TRBV28 | ASSFSGLRDTWDQPQH
TRBJ1-1 | TRBV9 | ASSASADTEAF
TRBJ1-4 | TRBV5-1 | ASSSRPSSTNEKLF
TRBJ1-4 | TRBV11-2 | ASRKGTANEKLF
TRBJ2-6 | TRBV30 | AWSMSSGANVLT
TRBJ2-7 | TRBV6-6 | ASSHRQGDSYEQY
TRBJ1-4 | TRBV5-1 | ASSEPTGLTNEKLF
TRBJ2-7 | TRBV15 | ATSEGLAGIEQY
TRBJ1-2 | TRBV2 | ASSESGEGYGYT
TRBJ2-7 | TRBV18 | ASSTDRTYEQY
TRBJ1-4 | TRBV6-5 | ASSEGTGNEKLF
TRBJ2-1 | TRBV29-1 | SVEDLGGTSKF
TRBJ1-2 | TRBV5-5 | ASSLEGRIGADT
TRBJ1-1 | TRBV5-1 | ASSLDPGGSTEAF
TRBJ1-5 | TRBV10-3 | AITADRSNQPQH
TRBJ2-2 | TRBV7-8 | ASSLGGGANTGELF
TRBJ2-2 | TRBV19 | ASSLLAGGRGTGELF
TRBJ1-2 | TRBV7-9 | ASSPEVAGYT
TRBJ2-7 | TRBV5-6 | ASSLDPGSYEQY
TRBJ2-5 | TRBV14 | ASSQDWARGETQY
TRBJ1-3 | TRBV10-1 | ASSDGNSGNTIY
TRBJ2-1 | TRBV2 | ASSRGEYNEQF
TRBJ1-1 | TRBV7-2 | ASRLNRVMNTEAF
TRBJ2-5 | TRBV5-1 | ASSLSTGSETQY
TRBJ2-7 | TRBV7-6 | ASSSLAGALYEQY
TRBJ2-7 | TRBV5-1 | ASTLDASGSYEQY